A single sample gave rise to the 15 T cell receptor beta chains below, sequenced in a study of cytomegalovirus exposure and HLA in healthy donors. The PCR employed 60 Vbeta primers together with 13 Jbeta primers. Some clones are missing from TCRdb's copy, which holds only in-frame ones; the method was immunoSEQ multiplex PCR. This table has 90,000 to 120,000 clones, roughly 77% appearing once. The specimen sequenced was PBMCs. The receptors originated from a woman aged 45-60 years in good health and CMV-seropositive.

The CDR3 DNA sequence: TGTGCCACCAGCAGAGGAGCTAGCGGGAGAGGAGATGAGCAGTTCTTC. Translation: CATSRGASGRGDEQFF. The rearrangement joins TRBV15 to TRBJ2-1, with 10 bases matching TRBD2. Germline V gene sequence: CDR1 LNHNV, CDR2 YYDKDF (reference sequence). This CDR3 region has 16 residues. V was pared by 1 base and J by 8 bases, with 8 bases of the junction left unmatched.

The rearrangement joins TRBV2 to TRBJ2-7; 7 bases line up with TRBD1. This CDR3 has 16 amino acids. Trimming at V came to 8 bases and at J to 2 bases, leaving 15 bases not matched to a gene. Per the germline V gene, CDR1 is SNHLY and CDR2 is FYNNEI. The CDR3 DNA sequence: TGTGCCAGCCATTTTGCCGGGACAGAGATTACCTACGAGCAGTACTTC. The encoded protein is CASHFAGTEITYEQYF.

The J gene is TRBJ1-1, the V gene TRBV11-2; TRBD1 might be the D (5 bases). In germline, CDR1 is SGHAT, CDR2 FQNNGV. Trimming pared 1 base from V and 1 base from J, leaving 10 bases between. The CDR3 length is 15 residues. The CDR3 is CASSLVWGSNTEAFF. The DNA of the CDR3 is TGTGCCAGCAGCTTAGTCTGGGGCTCGAACACTGAAGCTTTCTTT.

The rearrangement links TRBV5-1 to TRBJ1-4, with a weak D call TRBD1 (5 bases). CDR1 is SGHRS and CDR2 is YFSETQ in the germline V gene. This CDR3 is built from 14 residues. V gave up 0 bases and J gave up 7 bases, with 10 bases separating them. The CDR3 DNA follows: TGCGCCAGCAGCTTGGGCAGGGAGGGTGAAAAACTGTTTTTT. Protein: CASSLGREGEKLFF.

This chain connects TRBV30 to TRBJ1-2; TRBD1 might be the D (5 bases). Per the germline V gene, CDR1 is GTSNPN and CDR2 is SVGIG (reference sequence). V lost 1 base, J lost 3 bases, and 15 bases lay in between. The CDR3 runs to 15 residues. This chain's CDR3 is CAWSDIRVWDYGYTF. The CDR3 bases are TGTGCCTGGAGTGATATCAGGGTCTGGGACTATGGCTACACCTTC.

This sequence joins TRBV9 and TRBJ2-3, with 10 nucleotides matching TRBD2. Germline CDR1 and CDR2: SGDLS and YYNGEE. After removal of 0 bases from V and 4 bases from J, the junction contained 5 bases not matched to a gene. This CDR3 is 16 amino acids long. The CDR3 DNA follows: TGTGCCAGCAGCGTAGGTGGGAGCGGGGGGGCAGATACGCAGTATTTT. It is translated as CASSVGGSGGADTQYF.

The gene calls are TRBV13 and TRBJ2-2; D not certain. The germline gives CDR1 PRHDT, CDR2 FYEKMQ (reference sequence). Trimming removed 8 bases at V and 0 bases at J, with 7 bases between. The CDR3 length is 13 residues. The CDR3 nucleotides read TGTGCCAGCCTCCAGTCGAACACCGGGGAGCTGTTTTTT. This encodes CASLQSNTGELFF. Full variable domain (rest looked up from reference TRBV13 and TRBJ2-2): AAGVIQSPRHLIKEKRETATLKCYPIPRHDTVYWYQQGPGQDPQFLISFYEKMQSDKGSIPDRFSAQQFSDYHSELNMSSLELGDSALYFCASLQSNTGELFFGEGSRLTVL.

This clone was detected only a few times. This rearrangement joins TRBV4-2 to TRBJ2-2; the match to TRBD2 covers 11 bases. CDR1 is LGHNA and CDR2 is YNFKEQ in the germline V gene. The CDR3 totals 17 residues. V lost 2 bases to trimming and J lost 4 bases; unmatched junction nucleotides: 6. CDR3 in amino acids: CASSQFSLAGATGELFF. The CDR3, as DNA: TGTGCCAGCAGCCAATTTTCACTAGCGGGGGCCACCGGGGAGCTGTTTTTT.

This clone was counted once. The junction departs from the called germline gene at one end, perhaps through a read error. The rearrangement uses TRBV7-9 and TRBJ1-2, with D possibly TRBD1 on 6 matching bases. The CDR3 consists of 16 residues. Germline V gene data show CDR1 as SEHNR and CDR2 as FQNEAQ (reference sequence). CDR3 protein: CSSSLGGPGGFRGYTF. The CDR3 region has the DNA TGTTCCAGCAGCTTAGGGGGTCCCGGCGGGTTTCGTGGCTACACCTTC.

The chain carries TRBV9 and TRBJ2-7, with 9 nucleotides matching TRBD1. After removal of 3 bases from V and 3 bases from J, the junction contained 7 bases not matched to a gene. CDR3 length: 15 amino acids. In germline, CDR1 is SGDLS, CDR2 YYNGEE. The CDR3 DNA reads as TGTGCCAGCAGCGGAACAGGGGGCTCAGGCTACGAGCAGTACTTC. Amino acid sequence: CASSGTGGSGYEQYF.

This clone was seen once. V and J are TRBV6-1 and TRBJ1-3; D is undetermined. Germline loops: CDR1 MNHNS, CDR2 SASEGT. The CDR3 contains 15 residues. Deletions cut 4 bases from V and 1 base from J, with 11 bases between. The CDR3 reads CASSATELSGNTIYF. The DNA for the CDR3 is TGTGCCAGCAGTGCCACAGAATTATCTGGAAACACCATATATTTT.

The chain combines TRBV6-5 with TRBJ1-1; D is uncertain. This CDR3 has 14 residues. CDR1 is MNHEY, CDR2 SVGAGI, per germline. Trimming stripped 2 bases from V and 5 bases from J, with 12 bases between. CDR3 DNA sequence: TGTGCCAGCAGTTACCGGGCAGGAGGTACTGAAGCTTTCTTT. Protein: CASSYRAGGTEAFF.

V usage is TRBV5-8 and J usage is TRBJ1-2; D unclear. Germline V gene sequence: CDR1 SGHTS, CDR2 YDEGEE. The CDR3 has 14 amino acids. Trimming removed 0 bases at V and 0 bases at J, with 6 bases between. The chain's CDR3 is CASSLVQPNYGYTF. CDR3 sequence (DNA): TGTGCCAGCAGCTTGGTACAGCCTAACTATGGCTACACCTTC.

This clone has only one observation. The V call is TRBV9, the J call TRBJ1-5; a possible D gene is TRBD1 (5 bases). Germline-derived CDR1 and CDR2 are SGDLS and YYNGEE. Trimming took 0 bases from V and 0 from J, leaving 7 bases between them. There are 15 residues in the CDR3. CDR3 protein: CASSVGGHSNQPQHF. For the CDR3, the DNA is TGTGCCAGCAGCGTAGGCGGACATAGCAATCAGCCCCAGCATTTT.

This rearrangement joins TRBV27 to TRBJ1-2, with 8 bases identical to TRBD1. V dropped 6 bases and J dropped 5; count of bases not matched to a gene: 17. CDR1 MNHEY and CDR2 SMNVEV come from the germline V gene (reference sequence). The CDR3 consists of 17 residues. CDR3 in amino acids: CASRPGQGLHRIYGYTF. In nucleotides, the CDR3 is TGTGCCAGCAGACCCGGACAGGGACTCCACCGAATTTATGGCTACACCTTC.